These T cell receptor beta chains were read from a single sample in a study of cytomegalovirus exposure and HLA in healthy donors. This table comes from immunoSEQ multiplex PCR, and its TCRdb copy is limited to in-frame clones, with some not included. The sample consists of about 180,000 clones, 60% to 85% of them appearing once. The source material was PBMCs. The receptors stem from a man aged 18 to 29 in good health and CMV-seronegative. CDR3s include the opening cysteine and the closing phenylalanine or tryptophan. A D gene is named only where the DNA matches it firmly. Where a row states a size, it is once, few, many or the class of an expanded clone; other rows omit it.

.	TRBJ2-3	TRBV19	TRBD2	CASRHAGGPIVDTQYF	TGTGCCAGTAGACACGCGGGGGGGCCAATTGTAGATACGCAGTATTTT
.	TRBJ2-7	TRBV12-2	.	CASHIISRRPYEQYF	TGTGCAAGTCACATAATCTCCAGGCGCCCCTACGAGCAGTACTTC
.	TRBJ2-3	TRBV14	.	CASSLRSADTQYF	TGTGCCAGCAGCTTACGTAGCGCAGATACGCAGTATTTT
.	TRBJ1-5	TRBV4-2	.	CASSQDNGQPQHF	TGTGCCAGCAGCCAAGACAACGGTCAGCCCCAGCATTTT
.	TRBJ2-3	TRBV2	.	CASTLRGHTDTQYF	TGTGCCAGCACCCTCAGGGGTCACACAGATACGCAGTATTTT
.	TRBJ2-2	TRBV5-1	.	CASSETYGPGELFF	TGCGCCAGCAGCGAAACCTATGGTCCCGGGGAGCTGTTTTTT
.	TRBJ2-1	TRBV11-3	TRBD2	CASSWVTSEGNEQFF	TGTGCCAGCAGCTGGGTGACTAGCGAGGGAAATGAGCAGTTCTTC
.	TRBJ1-1	TRBV6-1	TRBD1	CASRADRVGGEAFF	TGTGCCAGCAGAGCCGACAGGGTAGGAGGTGAAGCTTTCTTT
once	TRBJ1-4	TRBV7-6	.	CASSLQTTNEKLFF	TGTGCCAGCAGCTTACAAACAACTAATGAAAAACTGTTTTTT
.	TRBJ2-7	TRBV23-1	TRBD1	CASSQTGGSYEQYF	TGCGCCAGCAGTCAGACAGGGGGCTCCTACGAGCAGTACTTC
.	TRBJ2-7	TRBV11-2	TRBD2	CASSFGGSRNEQYF	TGTGCCAGCAGCTTCGGCGGGAGCAGGAACGAGCAGTACTTC
.	TRBJ1-2	TRBV28	TRBD1	CASSSPTGYGYTF	TGTGCCAGCAGTTCCCCGACAGGGTATGGCTACACCTTC
.	TRBJ2-7	TRBV28	TRBD2	CAGGPGGYEQYF	TGTGCCGGCGGACCGGGGGGCTACGAGCAGTACTTC
few	TRBJ2-7	TRBV6-5	.	CASSYSGLYEQYF	TGTGCCAGCAGTTACTCGGGCCTTTACGAGCAGTACTTC
.	TRBJ2-6	TRBV18	.	CASSPPRQSSGANVLTF	TGTGCCAGCTCACCACCGCGACAGAGCTCTGGGGCCAACGTCCTGACTTTC
once	TRBJ1-1	TRBV5-1	.	CASTRGQDTEAFF	TGCGCCAGCACCCGGGGTCAGGACACTGAAGCTTTCTTT
few	TRBJ1-6	TRBV7-9	.	CASSRGGEHNSPLHF	TGTGCCAGCAGTAGGGGGGGAGAACATAATTCACCCCTCCACTTT
.	TRBJ1-2	TRBV19	TRBD1	CASRGTVQGYTF	TGTGCCAGTAGGGGGACAGTTCAAGGCTACACCTTC
once	TRBJ2-1	TRBV5-1	TRBD1	CASTFGAYPGQGGHNEQFF	TGCGCCAGCACCTTCGGGGCCTACCCGGGACAGGGAGGACACAATGAGCAGTTCTTC
.	TRBJ2-3	TRBV4-2	TRBD1	CASSQGTGRSDTQYF	TGTGCCAGCAGCCAAGGGACAGGGCGGTCAGATACGCAGTATTTT
.	TRBJ2-7	TRBV29-1	.	CSVRDNGYEQYF	TGCAGCGTCCGGGACAACGGCTACGAGCAGTACTTC
once	TRBJ2-7	TRBV9	TRBD2	CASSVGAGGVEEQYF	TGTGCCAGCAGCGTAGGTGCGGGAGGAGTGGAAGAGCAGTACTTC
.	TRBJ1-5	TRBV19	TRBD1	CASGQGGQPQHF	TGTGCCAGCGGACAGGGTGGTCAGCCCCAGCATTTT
once	TRBJ1-5	TRBV30	TRBD1	CAWRTGGDQPQHF	TGTGCCTGGAGAACAGGGGGAGATCAGCCCCAGCATTTT
.	TRBJ2-2	TRBV6-1	TRBD2	CASSASGGATGELFF	TGTGCCAGCAGTGCTAGCGGGGGGGCCACCGGGGAGCTGTTTTTT
.	TRBJ2-6	TRBV5-4	TRBD2	CASSGTSAYSGANVLTF	TGTGCCAGCAGCGGGACTAGTGCTTACTCTGGGGCCAACGTCCTGACTTTC
.	TRBJ1-1	TRBV7-6	TRBD1	CASSSGQGASSTEAFF	TGTGCCAGCAGCAGCGGACAGGGGGCGTCGTCCACTGAAGCTTTCTTT
.	TRBJ1-4	TRBV7-2	TRBD1	CASSLDIWDREQEKLFF	TGTGCCAGCAGCTTAGATATTTGGGACAGGGAACAAGAAAAACTGTTTTTT
.	TRBJ2-3	TRBV6-6	.	CASSLYLATSTDTQYF	TGTGCCAGCAGCCTATATCTGGCGACTAGCACAGATACGCAGTATTTT
.	TRBJ1-6	TRBV6-7	.	CASSTNRAPRDSPLHF	TGTGCCAGCAGTACCAACAGGGCCCCCCGCGACTCACCCCTCCACTTT
.	TRBJ2-7	TRBV5-1	.	CASSLDGRGSEQYF	TGCGCCAGCAGCTTGGACGGCAGGGGCTCCGAGCAGTACTTC
.	TRBJ1-6	TRBV28	.	CASSTTVNSPLHF	TGTGCCAGCAGTACGACAGTTAATTCACCCCTCCACTTT
.	TRBJ1-5	TRBV19	.	CASSIEGRGGQPQHF	TGTGCCAGTAGTATCGAGGGGAGGGGGGGACAGCCCCAGCATTTT
.	TRBJ1-1	TRBV28	.	CASSLGEGTEAFF	TGTGCCAGCAGTTTAGGGGAGGGGACTGAAGCTTTCTTT
.	TRBJ2-7	TRBV7-9	.	CASSHNQGHRDF	TGTGCCAGCAGCCACAATCAGGGCCACAGGGACTTC
few	TRBJ1-1	TRBV21-1	.	CASSRHLTEAFF	TGTGCCAGCAGCCGACACCTTACTGAAGCTTTCTTT
.	TRBJ1-2	TRBV14	.	CASSQRRGLRGYTF	TGTGCCAGCAGCCAAAGGAGAGGATTGCGTGGCTACACCTTC
.	TRBJ1-3	TRBV30	.	CAWSVMGATGNTIYF	TGTGCCTGGAGTGTAATGGGGGCAACTGGAAACACCATATATTTT
few	TRBJ2-5	TRBV10-3	.	CAISEGGFQETQYF	TGTGCCATCAGTGAAGGAGGGTTCCAAGAGACCCAGTACTTC
.	TRBJ2-3	TRBV9	.	CASSAWQTRTVDTQYF	TGTGCCAGCAGCGCATGGCAGACTCGAACCGTAGATACGCAGTATTTT